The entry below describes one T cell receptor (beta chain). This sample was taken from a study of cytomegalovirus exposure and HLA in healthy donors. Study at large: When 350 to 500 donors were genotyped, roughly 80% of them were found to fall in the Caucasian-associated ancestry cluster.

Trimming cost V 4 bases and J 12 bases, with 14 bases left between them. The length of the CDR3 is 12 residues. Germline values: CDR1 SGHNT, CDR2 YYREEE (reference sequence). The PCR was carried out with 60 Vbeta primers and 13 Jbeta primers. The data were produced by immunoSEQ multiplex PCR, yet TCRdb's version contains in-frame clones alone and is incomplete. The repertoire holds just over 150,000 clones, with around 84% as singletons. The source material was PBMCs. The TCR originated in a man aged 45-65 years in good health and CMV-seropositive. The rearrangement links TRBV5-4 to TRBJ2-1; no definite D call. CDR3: CASSRNGEGQFF. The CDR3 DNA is TGTGCCAGCAGCCGAAATGGAGAAGGGCAGTTCTTC. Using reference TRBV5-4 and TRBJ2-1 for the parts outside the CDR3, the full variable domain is ETGVTQSPTHLIKTRGQQVTLRCSSQSGHNTVSWYQQALGQGPQFIFQYYREEENGRGNFPPRFSGLQFPNYSSELNVNALELDDSALYLCASSRNGEGQFFGPGTRLTVL.